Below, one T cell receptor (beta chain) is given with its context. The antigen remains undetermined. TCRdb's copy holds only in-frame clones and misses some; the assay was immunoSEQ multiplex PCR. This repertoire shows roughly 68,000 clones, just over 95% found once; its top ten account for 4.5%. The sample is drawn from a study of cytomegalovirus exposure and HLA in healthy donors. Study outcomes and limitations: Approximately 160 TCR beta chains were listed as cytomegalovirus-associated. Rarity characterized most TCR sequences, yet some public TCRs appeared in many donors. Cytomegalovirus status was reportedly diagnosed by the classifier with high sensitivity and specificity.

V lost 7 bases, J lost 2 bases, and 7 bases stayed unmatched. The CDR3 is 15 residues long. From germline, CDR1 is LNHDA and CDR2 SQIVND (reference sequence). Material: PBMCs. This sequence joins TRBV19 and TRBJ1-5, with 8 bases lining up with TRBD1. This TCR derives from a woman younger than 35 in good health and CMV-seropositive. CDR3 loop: CASKKGQAGNQPQHF. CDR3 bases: TGTGCCAGTAAGAAGGGACAGGCGGGCAATCAGCCCCAGCATTTT.